The source of this T cell receptor (beta chain) is a study of T cells after yellow fever vaccination. Study at large: For low cell numbers, libraries were made with SMART-Seq v4 Ultra Low Input.

TCRdb fed the 5' RACE reads into MiXCR, producing one record per CDR3 protein. The sample holds under 500,000 distinct CDR3 sequences; about 19% are singletons and the top ten take roughly a sixth. Germline CDR1 is SGHNT and CDR2 is YENEEA. Trimming stripped 5 bases from V and 13 bases from J, with 14 bases between. The CDR3 is 12 residues long. Findings and caveats of the study: By day 5 rather than day 15, the secondary response had peaked, though it was weaker. Subsequent to the booster, the majority of primary-vaccination clones reappeared (under 98% CD4, 85% to 90% CD8). Abundant clonotypes from the bulk population could contaminate FACS-sorted repertoires.

A note on this clonotype: Its antigen is undetermined.

This clonotype originated in a man between 18 and 35 years old who received the YFV17D yellow fever vaccine. The chain has TRBV11-3 and TRBJ1-4; no clear D gene. Sequencing was performed on PBMCs, taken before the yellow fever booster vaccination. In DNA form, the CDR3 reads TGTGCCAGCAGCCCGAAAGATGCCAGACTGTTTTTT. Amino acids: CASSPKDARLFF.